This T cell receptor beta chain comes out of a study of shared clonotypes between healthy human individuals. Turning to the study itself: The donor pool was made up of two women and a few men aged 18 to 49. Study conclusions and caveats: The represented genetic and exposure-history diversity was limited by the small number of donors. Shared clonotypes across all four donors exceeded non-shared ones in generation probability.

This clone showed up just once. Its antigen remains unidentified. It was across several immunoSEQ plates that each subset's genomic DNA was evenly split. Only in-frame clones appear in the TCRdb table, and some are missing; sequencing was by immunoSEQ multiplex PCR. The sample lists about 2 million clones, 85% to 95% occurring once. Terminally differentiated effector memory CD45RA+ cells were excluded from the naive CD8 cells, which were CD45RO-negative and positively selected for CCR7. From germline, CDR1 is MNHEY and CDR2 SMNVEV (reference sequence). Trimming removed 6 bases at V and 2 bases at J, with 14 bases between. CDR3 length: 14 residues.

The clonotype was recovered from a man between 18 and 35 years old in good health. Sample: naive CD8+ T cells sorted from blood. The gene calls are TRBV27 and TRBJ2-7, with D tentatively TRBD2 (6 bases). This CDR3 reads CASSQEGPTYEQYF. The CDR3 coding sequence is TGTGCCAGCAGCCAGGAGGGCCCGACCTACGAGCAGTACTTC.